This T cell receptor (beta chain) is from a study of CD8 T cells in ankylosing spondylitis. Findings and limits, study-wide: Within matched ankylosing spondylitis synovial fluid, disease-linked clones were reportedly significantly enriched.

About this clonotype: Its antigen remains unknown. This may be a read error: a much more frequent sequence differs by one nucleotide.

TCRdb re-analysed the 5' RACE reads in MiXCR, keeping a single row per CDR3 protein. The profile shows fewer than 400,000 distinct CDR3 sequences, around 15% of them singletons. CDR3 length equals 14 residues. The chain carries TRBV12-3 or TRBV12-4 and TRBJ2-3; D uncertain. The clonotype comes from a male donor with ankylosing spondylitis or in good health (not recorded which). The sample consisted of blood, either unsorted or a sorted T cell fraction (not recorded which). The CDR3 region has the DNA TGTGTCAGCATTTCAGACTCCGCCGAACATACGCAGTATTTT. This sequence encodes CVSISDSAEHTQYF.